These 8 T cell receptor beta chains originate from one sample sequenced in a study of CXCR3-negative and CXCR3-positive naive CD8 T cells. General observations from the study: Hydrophobicity of TRB CDR3s was greater in CXCR3-positive naive cells than in CXCR3-negative naive cells.

These receptors lack a known antigen. Libraries were UMI-labeled 5' RACE TRB cDNA. Each CDR3 protein gets one entry in TCRdb, which reprocessed the 5' RACE reads and gives no DNA. In all, the sample yields about 56,000 distinct CDR3 sequences. Input material: naive CXCR3+ CD8+ T cells from blood. As to subset: CD45RO-CCR7+CD27+CD95- naive CD8+ T cells expressing CXCR3 (TNR3+). The receptors here all came from a human donor in good health. Some clones in this sample may be carry-over from other donors' samples.

Here the CDR3 reads CASSDSNYEQYF. This rearrangement joins TRBV7-9 to TRBJ2-7; TCRdb's D call, TRBD1, is unchecked because there is no DNA. This CDR3 is built from 12 residues. Germline assignment: CDR1 SEHNR and CDR2 FQNEAQ (reference sequence).

The chain is built from TRBV14 and TRBJ2-3. Germline V CDR1 and CDR2: SGHDN, FVKESK. The CDR3 runs 13 residues. The CDR3 spells CASSQPVPDTQYF. The complete variable domain, with remaining parts taken from reference TRBV14 and TRBJ2-3, reads EAGVTQFPSHSVIEKGQTVTLRCDPISGHDNLYWYRRVMGKEIKFLLHFVKESKQDESGMPNNRFLAERTGGTYSTLKVQPAELEDSGVYFCASSQPVPDTQYFGPGTRLTVL.

The chain links TRBV6-5 to TRBJ2-3; the TRBD1 assignment by TCRdb is unverifiable without DNA. Germline CDR1 is MNHEY and CDR2 is SVGAGI. There are 15 residues in the CDR3. The CDR3 loop is CASSYGGQSTDTQYF.

V is TRBV20-1 and J is TRBJ1-4; checking the TCRdb D call of TRBD1 is not possible without DNA. CDR1 and CDR2 (germline): DFQATT, SNEGSKA (reference sequence). This CDR3 is built from 16 residues. The CDR3 is CSARERTGTGDEKLFF.

The rearrangement joins TRBV12-3 or TRBV12-4 to TRBJ2-3; as DNA is missing, the TRBD1 call by TCRdb cannot be tested. CDR3 length equals 19 residues. The CDR3 region is CASSGSGQIKNLYTDTQYF.

The chain couples TRBV14 to TRBJ2-7; checking the TCRdb D call of TRBD1 is not possible without DNA. The CDR3 spans 14 residues. Germline loops: CDR1 SGHDN, CDR2 FVKESK. CDR3: CASSQTGLMDEQYF.

V usage is TRBV20-1 and J usage is TRBJ2-1; without DNA, the TCRdb call of TRBD1 cannot be checked. Germline values: CDR1 DFQATT, CDR2 SNEGSKA (reference sequence). This CDR3 comprises 14 residues. This CDR3 reads CSATGTGDYNEQFF.

The V call is TRBV7-8, the J call TRBJ2-5; there is no DNA to check the TCRdb D call of TRBD2. This CDR3 contains 15 residues. Per germline, CDR1 SGHVS and CDR2 FQNEAQ. This CDR3 is CASSSPGLLRETQYF.